Shown below are 23 T cell receptor beta chains from a single sample sequenced in a study of vaccination effects on CD4 cells after COVID-19. Antigen-specific CD4+ T cell clonotypes were called by their expansion after viral peptide-pool culture in ViraFEST. Subsequent to a culture period of about nine days, CD4+ T cells were isolated. Two-dose BNT162b2 or mRNA-1273 vaccination was given to participants. These receptors' targets are unknown. TCRdb's table, derived via immunoSEQ multiplex PCR, lists solely in-frame clones and lacks some. The table lists roughly 34,000 clones, approximately 78% of them singletons, with approximately 1.6% in the top ten. The input for sequencing was CD4+ T cells from PBMCs cultured with HCoV-NL63 spike peptides, taken after COVID-19 vaccination. The receptors come from a human donor who received a COVID-19 vaccine. Some clones in this sample may be carry-over from other donors' samples.

This chain uses TRBV30 with TRBJ1-4; D is perhaps TRBD1 (5 bases). V was pared by 2 bases and J by 4 bases, with 8 bases between. CDR3 length: 13 amino acids. Per germline, CDR1 GTSNPN and CDR2 SVGIG (reference sequence). CDR3 residues: CAWSRQNNEKLFF. In DNA, the CDR3 is TGTGCCTGGAGTCGACAGAATAATGAAAAACTGTTTTTT.

The chain couples TRBV27 to TRBJ1-1; the D gene is possibly TRBD1 (5 bases). CDR3 length: 15 residues. With 7 bases removed from V and 3 bases from J, the gap between germline ends came to 18 bases. Germline CDR1 is MNHEY and CDR2 is SMNVEV (reference sequence). CDR3 in amino acids: CASKTVRRGYTEAFF. The CDR3 DNA sequence: TGTGCCAGCAAAACTGTGCGGCGGGGGTACACTGAAGCTTTCTTT.

This sequence joins TRBV19 and TRBJ2-1; maybe TRBD1 (5 bases). The CDR3 length is 15 residues. The germline CDR1 and CDR2 sequences are LNHDA and SQIVND (reference sequence). V lost 4 bases, J lost 6 bases, and 16 bases lay in between. CDR3 sequence reads: CASSNAGILSNEQFF. The CDR3 region has the DNA TGTGCCAGTAGTAATGCAGGGATCCTCTCCAATGAGCAGTTCTTC.

The genes are TRBV5-1 and TRBJ1-2; no clear D. The CDR3 totals 13 residues. Germline V lookup: CDR1 SGHRS, CDR2 YFSETQ. The V and J ends lost 0 bases and 2 bases respectively, with 5 bases between them. The CDR3 DNA reads TGCGCCAGCAGCTTGGACGAGAACTATGGCTACACCTTC. Translation: CASSLDENYGYTF.

The chain uses TRBV23-1 and TRBJ2-5; the D is unclear. TRBV23-1 is designated an ORF whose function remains uncertain. The CDR3 sequence is 12 residues long. Trimming took 5 bases from V and 5 from J, leaving 9 bases between them. CDR3 bases: TGCGCCAGCAGTGCCAAAGCGGAGACCCAGTACTTC. This gives the protein CASSAKAETQYF.

The rearrangement links TRBV5-1 to TRBJ1-5; D is perhaps TRBD1 (6 bases). V lost 5 bases and J lost 1, with 10 bases in between. CDR1 is SGHRS, CDR2 YFSETQ, per germline. The length of the CDR3 is 14 residues. CDR3 in amino acids: CASSGGESNQPQHF. Written as DNA, the CDR3 is TGCGCCAGCAGTGGGGGCGAGAGCAATCAGCCCCAGCATTTT.

The CDR3 coding sequence is TGTGCCAGCAGCCTACCCCCCGACACCATATATTTT. Protein product: CASSLPPDTIYF. The V call is TRBV3-1 (or the pseudogene TRBV3-2), the J call TRBJ1-3; D gene unclear. The CDR3 is 12 amino acids. Trimming left V 4 bases short and J 8 bases short, with 9 bases between. In germline, CDR1 is LGHDT, CDR2 YNNKEL (reference sequence).

The chain combines TRBV21-1 with TRBJ1-5. TRBV21-1 counts as a pseudogene. This CDR3 contains 17 residues. This CDR3 is CASSKAAPDDSNQPQHF. CDR3 nucleotides: TGTGCCAGCAGCAAAGCGGCGCCAGACGATAGCAATCAGCCCCAGCATTTT.

The V and J genes are TRBV14 and TRBJ2-7; the match to TRBD2 covers 13 bases. The CDR3 loop spans 18 amino acids. Germline-derived CDR1 and CDR2 are SGHDN and FVKESK. J gave up 0 bases and V 1 base, and 6 bases lay outside the gene matches. In DNA form, the CDR3 reads TGTGCCAGCAGCCAAGGAAGACTAGCGGGGGGCAACTCCTACGAGCAGTACGTC. It codes for CASSQGRLAGGNSYEQYV.

The rearrangement uses TRBV27 and TRBJ1-5; 7 bases are a match to TRBD1. This CDR3 contains 14 residues. V lost 3 bases, J lost 4 bases, and 3 bases stayed unmatched. Germline CDR1 is MNHEY and CDR2 is SMNVEV (reference sequence). The CDR3 DNA is TGTGCCAGCAGTTTCCAGGGGGGGAATCAGCCCCAGCATTTT. Encoded protein: CASSFQGGNQPQHF.

This chain joins TRBV24-1 and TRBJ2-1; 8 bases are shared with TRBD2. Trimming at V came to 7 bases and at J to 8 bases, leaving 6 bases not matched to a gene. Germline CDR1 reads KGHDR; CDR2 reads SFDVKD. The CDR3 has 13 amino acids. The CDR3 is CATSGGALDEQFF. The CDR3 DNA sequence: TGTGCCACCAGCGGGGGGGCCCTGGATGAGCAGTTCTTC.

V gene TRBV5-6 combines with J gene TRBJ1-1; TRBD1 matches 7 bases. There are 14 residues in the CDR3. After removal of 4 bases from V and 6 bases from J, the junction contained 9 bases not matched to a gene. Germline loops: CDR1 SGHDT, CDR2 YYEEEE. The CDR3 nucleotides are TGTGCCAGCAGCCGATTCGGACAGGCAGCTGAAGCTTTCTTT. Translated: CASSRFGQAAEAFF. Combining the CDR3 with reference TRBV5-6 and TRBJ1-1 gives the whole variable domain DAGVTQSPTHLIKTRGQQVTLRCSPKSGHDTVSWYQQALGQGPQFIFQYYEEEERQRGNFPDRFSGHQFPNYSSELNVNALLLGDSALYLCASSRFGQAAEAFFGQGTRLTVV.

The CDR3 loop is CASSQDGTSVETQYF. The CDR3 DNA follows: TGCGCCAGCAGCCAAGATGGGACTAGCGTGGAGACCCAGTACTTC. The V gene is TRBV4-1, the J gene TRBJ2-5, with 10 bases lining up with TRBD2. CDR1 is MGHRA, CDR2 YSYEKL, per germline. The trim removed 0 bases at V and 5 bases at J, leaving 3 bases unmatched. The CDR3 covers 15 residues.

The chain combines TRBV18 with TRBJ2-2; 14 nucleotides align to TRBD2. This CDR3 is built from 20 residues. The junction had 14 bases not matched to a gene; V was cut back by 6 bases and J by 2 bases. The germline V gene encodes CDR1 KGHSH and CDR2 LQKENI. The CDR3 region is CASSPLPQTSGGVNTGELFF. Written as DNA, the CDR3 is TGTGCCAGCTCCCCCCTACCACAGACTAGCGGGGGGGTCAACACCGGGGAGCTGTTTTTT.

CDR3 in DNA: TGTGCCAGCAGCTCCGAATCCGGGACAGGGCGACCTGGAAACACCATATATTTT. Translated, it gives CASSSESGTGRPGNTIYF. The V gene is TRBV7-2, the J gene TRBJ1-3, with 9 bases that match TRBD1. The germline V gene has CDR1 SGHTA and CDR2 FQGNSA. The V and J ends lost 4 bases and 2 bases, in that order; junction bases with no gene match: 12. This CDR3 comprises 18 residues.

The chain employs TRBV12-3 or TRBV12-4 and TRBJ1-3; 8 bases line up with TRBD1. This CDR3 is built from 13 residues. With 6 bases clipped from V and 9 bases from J, the junction kept 7 bases outside the gene matches. The CDR3 here is CASRRTGIATIYF. CDR3 bases: TGTGCCAGCAGAAGGACAGGGATAGCCACCATATATTTT.

The genes are TRBV5-6 and TRBJ2-3; 8 nucleotides match TRBD1. CDR3 size: 15 residues. Germline V CDR1 and CDR2: SGHDT, YYEEEE. V lost 4 bases to trimming and J lost 2 bases; unmatched junction nucleotides: 6. The CDR3 here is CASSSSGGPTDTQYF. The CDR3 bases are TGTGCCAGCAGCAGTTCAGGGGGCCCCACAGATACGCAGTATTTT.

The rearrangement joins TRBV12-3 or TRBV12-4 to TRBJ2-1; a possible D gene is TRBD1 (6 bases). V shed 6 bases and J shed 9 bases, with 9 bases lying between them. The CDR3 runs to 11 residues. The CDR3 loop reads CASRRGSEQFF. The CDR3 DNA reads TGTGCCAGCAGAAGGGGGAGTGAGCAGTTCTTC.

The genes are TRBV6-5 and TRBJ2-5; D is perhaps TRBD2 (5 bases). Trimming took 10 bases from V and 2 from J, leaving 14 bases between them. Germline V gene sequence: CDR1 MNHEY, CDR2 SVGAGI. CDR3 length: 13 amino acids. The CDR3 coding sequence is TGTGCCACCCGGCCGAGCGGACAAGAGACCCAGTACTTC. Its protein is CATRPSGQETQYF.

V and J are TRBV5-1 and TRBJ2-3; D unresolved. Germline assignment: CDR1 SGHRS and CDR2 YFSETQ. V was trimmed by 3 bases and J by 3 bases, leaving 11 bases between them. This CDR3 is 14 amino acids long. CDR3 nucleotide sequence: TGCGCCAGCAGCTCCTCGACTGGTACAGATACGCAGTATTTT. It translates to CASSSSTGTDTQYF.

The J gene is TRBJ1-3, the V gene TRBV6-2 or TRBV6-3, with D uncertain. Germline V CDR1 and CDR2: MNHEY, SVGEGT. This CDR3 is built from 15 residues. Trimming removed 4 bases at V and 0 bases at J, with 10 bases between. The CDR3, as DNA: TGTGCCAGCAGTTTAGACGGAAACTCTGGAAACACCATATATTTT. Protein product: CASSLDGNSGNTIYF.

This clone was detected once. This chain connects TRBV24-1 to TRBJ1-2, with D perhaps TRBD1 (5 bases). Trimming removed 3 bases from V and 8 bases from J, with 12 bases in between. CDR3 length: 13 amino acids. The germline V gene has CDR1 KGHDR and CDR2 SFDVKD. The CDR3 sequence: CATSDPTVPGYTF. CDR3 bases: TGTGCCACCAGTGATCCGACAGTGCCCGGCTACACCTTC.

This rearrangement joins TRBV5-6 to TRBJ1-2; weak D call: TRBD1 (5 bases). In germline, CDR1 is SGHDT, CDR2 YYEEEE. Trimming cost V 2 bases and J 0 bases, with 11 bases left between them. There are 15 residues in the CDR3. The CDR3, as DNA: TGTGCCAGCAGCTTTGCCAGGGCAGCTAACTATGGCTACACCTTC. Translated, it gives CASSFARAANYGYTF.